These T cell receptor beta chains were read from a single sample in a study of CD8 T cells in Susac syndrome. TCRdb reprocessed the immunoSEQ multiplex PCR reads with MiXCR, giving one entry per CDR3 protein. The table records under 55,000 distinct CDR3 sequences, 93% of them present only once. Sequenced material: CD8+ T cells from PBMCs. All receptors come from a human donor with multiple sclerosis. Both conserved end residues are part of each CDR3. Fields, in order: V gene, J gene, clone size, D gene, CDR3 DNA, CDR3 protein. A D gene is named only where the DNA matches it firmly. The size of a clone is reported for some rows only, either as once, few or many, or as a class for expanded clones.

TRBV5-1,TRBJ2-3,.,TRBD1,TGCGCCAGCAGCTTGGTTTGGGACAGTTCAGATACGCAGTATTTT,CASSLVWDSSDTQYF
TRBV7-3,TRBJ2-1,.,.,TGTGCCAGCAGCTTAGGGTCTCACAATGAGCAGTTCTTC,CASSLGSHNEQFF
TRBV28,TRBJ2-2,.,.,TGTGCCAGCAGTTTAGGGGATGAGAGCACCGGGGAGCTGTTTTTT,CASSLGDESTGELFF
TRBV3-1,TRBJ2-5,.,.,TGTGCCAGCAGCCAAGAGGCGGCTCAAGAGACCCAGTACTTC,CASSQEAAQETQYF
TRBV29-1,TRBJ1-2,.,.,TGCAGCGTTCTCCCCAGGGAATATGGCTACACCTTC,CSVLPREYGYTF
TRBV5-6,TRBJ2-1,.,.,TGTGCCAGCAGCTTTGACAGGCCGATATACAATGAGCAGTTCTTC,CASSFDRPIYNEQFF
TRBV9,TRBJ2-7,.,TRBD1,TGTGCCAGCAGCGTACAGGGGGCCGACATTCGCGAGCAGTACTTC,CASSVQGADIREQYF
TRBV9,TRBJ2-4,.,.,TGTGCCAGCACCAACGATCAGGCCGCCAAAAACATTCAGTACTTC,CASTNDQAAKNIQYF
TRBV7-9,TRBJ1-1,.,TRBD1,TGTGCCAGCAGCTCCTTACCAGGGGGTGAAGCTTTCTTT,CASSSLPGGEAFF
TRBV23-1,TRBJ2-4,.,.,TGCGCCAGCAGTCAATCCCTACGGGAATACAAAAACATTCAGTACTTC,CASSQSLREYKNIQYF
TRBV4-2,TRBJ2-7,.,TRBD2,TGTGCCAGCAGCCAAGATCGGGAGGATATGGCGGGGCCAAACTACGAGCAGTACTTC,CASSQDREDMAGPNYEQYF
TRBV12-3/TRBV12-4,TRBJ2-1,.,.,TGTGCCAGCAGCGTAACTGGGTACTCCTACAATGAGCAGTTCTTC,CASSVTGYSYNEQFF
TRBV28,TRBJ2-7,.,.,TGTGCCAGCAGTTTCACCGACGAGCAGTACTTC,CASSFTDEQYF
TRBV25-1,TRBJ1-4,few,.,TGTGCCAGCAGTGAAGCCGGTTCCGGTGAAAAACTGTTTTTT,CASSEAGSGEKLFF